This TCR beta chain is drawn from a study of CD8+CD57+ T cells in acquired aplastic anemia. V was shortened by 0 bases and J by 6 bases, with 12 bases between the two germline ends. The CDR3 runs to 15 residues. The germline V gene has CDR1 LNHNV and CDR2 YYDKDF (reference sequence). This clonotype has at least ten counts. Before being chosen for sequencing, patients had shown CD8+CD57+ cell expansion by flow cytometry. Genomic DNA, the template, was used for profiling of the TCR beta VDJ and CDR3. TCRdb reanalysed the reads using MiXCR and keeps one entry per CDR3 protein. Of 150,000 to 160,000 distinct CDR3 sequences listed, less than 60% are singletons.

This sequence originates from a human donor with aplastic anemia. Sequenced: sorted CD4+, CD8+, or CD8+CD57+ T cells (not recorded which) from PBMCs. The gene calls are TRBV15 and TRBJ1-5; D may be TRBD1 (5 bases). CDR3 sequence reads: CATSRDKGGGQPQHF. CDR3 bases: TGTGCCACCAGCAGAGATAAGGGCGGGGGTCAGCCCCAGCATTTT. Looking up the rest from reference TRBV15 and TRBJ1-5 gives the full variable domain: DAMVIQNPRYQVTQFGKPVTLSCSQTLNHNVMYWYQQKSSQAPKLLFHYYDKDFNNEADTPDNFQSRRPNTSFCFLDIRSPGLGDTAMYLCATSRDKGGGQPQHFGDGTRLSIL.